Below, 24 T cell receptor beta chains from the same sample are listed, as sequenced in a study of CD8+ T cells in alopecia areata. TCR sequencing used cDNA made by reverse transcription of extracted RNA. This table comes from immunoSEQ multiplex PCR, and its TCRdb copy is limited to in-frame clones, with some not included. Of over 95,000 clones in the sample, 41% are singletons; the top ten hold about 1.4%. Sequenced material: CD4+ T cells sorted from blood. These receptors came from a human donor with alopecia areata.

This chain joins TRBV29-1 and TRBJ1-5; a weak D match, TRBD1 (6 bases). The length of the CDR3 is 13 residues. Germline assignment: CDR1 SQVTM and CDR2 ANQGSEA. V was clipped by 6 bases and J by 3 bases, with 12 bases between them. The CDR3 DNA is TGCAGCGTCGGTGACAGGTCCAATCAGCCCCAGCATTTT. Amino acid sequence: CSVGDRSNQPQHF. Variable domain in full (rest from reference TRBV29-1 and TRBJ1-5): SAVISQKPSRDICQRGTSLTIQCQVDSQVTMMFWYRQQPGQSLTLIATANQGSEATYESGFVIDKFPISRPNLTFSTLTVSNMSPEDSSIYLCSVGDRSNQPQHFGDGTRLSIL.

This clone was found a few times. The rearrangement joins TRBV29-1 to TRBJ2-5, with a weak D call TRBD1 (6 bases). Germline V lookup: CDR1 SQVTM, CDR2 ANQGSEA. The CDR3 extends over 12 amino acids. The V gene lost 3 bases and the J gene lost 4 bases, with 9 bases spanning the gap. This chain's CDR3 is CSVDGGLETQYF. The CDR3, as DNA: TGCAGCGTTGATGGGGGCCTAGAGACCCAGTACTTC. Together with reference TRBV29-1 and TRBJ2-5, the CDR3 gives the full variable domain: SAVISQKPSRDICQRGTSLTIQCQVDSQVTMMFWYRQQPGQSLTLIATANQGSEATYESGFVIDKFPISRPNLTFSTLTVSNMSPEDSSIYLCSVDGGLETQYFGPGTRLLVL.

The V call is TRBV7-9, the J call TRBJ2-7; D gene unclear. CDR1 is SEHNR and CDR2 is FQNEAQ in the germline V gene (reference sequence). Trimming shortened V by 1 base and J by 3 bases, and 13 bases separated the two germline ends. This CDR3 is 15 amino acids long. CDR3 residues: CASSLGSPTHYEQYF. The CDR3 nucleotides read TGTGCCAGCAGCTTAGGCTCGCCTACCCACTACGAGCAGTACTTC.

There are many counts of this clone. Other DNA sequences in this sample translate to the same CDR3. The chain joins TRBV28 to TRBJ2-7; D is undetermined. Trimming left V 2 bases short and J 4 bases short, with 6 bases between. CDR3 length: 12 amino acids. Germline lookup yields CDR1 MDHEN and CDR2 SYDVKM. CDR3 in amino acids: CASSLLGYEQYF. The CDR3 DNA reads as TGTGCCAGCAGTTTACTGGGATACGAGCAGTACTTC.

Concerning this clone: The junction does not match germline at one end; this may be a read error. CDR3 sequence: CASSLEGGWEEAF. The CDR3 DNA is TGTGCCAGCAGCTTAGAAGGAGGTTGGGAAGAGGCCTTC. V and J are TRBV7-2 and TRBJ2-7; D may be TRBD2 (5 bases). This CDR3 is 13 amino acids long. Germline V lookup: CDR1 SGHTA, CDR2 FQGNSA.

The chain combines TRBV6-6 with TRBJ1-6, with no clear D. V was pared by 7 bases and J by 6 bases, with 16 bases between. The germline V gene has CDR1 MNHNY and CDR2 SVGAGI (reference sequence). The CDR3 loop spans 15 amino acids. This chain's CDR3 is CASKQIRALNSPLHF. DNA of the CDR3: TGTGCCAGCAAACAGATCCGGGCGCTTAATTCACCCCTCCACTTT.

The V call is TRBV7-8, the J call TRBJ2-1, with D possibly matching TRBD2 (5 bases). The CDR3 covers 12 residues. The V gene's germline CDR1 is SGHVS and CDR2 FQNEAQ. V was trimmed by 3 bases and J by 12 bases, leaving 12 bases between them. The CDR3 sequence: CASSFNRGGQFF. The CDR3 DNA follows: TGTGCCAGCAGCTTTAACCGAGGAGGGCAGTTCTTC.

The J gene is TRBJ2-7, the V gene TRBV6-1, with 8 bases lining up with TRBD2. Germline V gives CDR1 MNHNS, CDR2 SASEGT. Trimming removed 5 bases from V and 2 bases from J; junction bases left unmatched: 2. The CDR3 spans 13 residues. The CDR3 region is CASSYSGTYEQYF. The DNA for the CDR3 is TGTGCCAGCAGTTATAGCGGGACCTACGAGCAGTACTTC.

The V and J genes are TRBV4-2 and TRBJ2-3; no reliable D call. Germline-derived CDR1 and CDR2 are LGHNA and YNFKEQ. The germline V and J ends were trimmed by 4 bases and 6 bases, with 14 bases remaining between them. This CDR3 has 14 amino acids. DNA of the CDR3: TGTGCCAGCAGCCCACGCTCCGGACCCGATACGCAGTATTTT. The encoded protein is CASSPRSGPDTQYF.

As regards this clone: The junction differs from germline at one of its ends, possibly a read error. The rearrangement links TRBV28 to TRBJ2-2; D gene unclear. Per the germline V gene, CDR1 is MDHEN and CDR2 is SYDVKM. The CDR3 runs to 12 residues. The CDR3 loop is CASSLVTAELFF. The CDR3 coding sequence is TGTGCCAGCAGTTTGGTCACCGCGGAGCTGTTTTTT.

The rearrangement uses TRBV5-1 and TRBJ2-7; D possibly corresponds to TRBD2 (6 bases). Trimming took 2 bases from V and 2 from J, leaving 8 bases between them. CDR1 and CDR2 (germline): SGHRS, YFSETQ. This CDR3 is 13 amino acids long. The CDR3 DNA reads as TGCGCCAGCAGCTTTGGCGGGGCCTACGAGCAGTACTTC. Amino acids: CASSFGGAYEQYF.

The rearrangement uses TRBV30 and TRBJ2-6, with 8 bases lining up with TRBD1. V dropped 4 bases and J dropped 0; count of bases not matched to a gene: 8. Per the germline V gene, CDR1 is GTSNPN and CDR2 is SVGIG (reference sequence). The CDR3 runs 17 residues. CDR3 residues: CAWTPGQVLSGANVLTF. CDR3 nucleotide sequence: TGTGCCTGGACCCCGGGACAGGTCCTCTCTGGGGCCAACGTCCTGACTTTC.

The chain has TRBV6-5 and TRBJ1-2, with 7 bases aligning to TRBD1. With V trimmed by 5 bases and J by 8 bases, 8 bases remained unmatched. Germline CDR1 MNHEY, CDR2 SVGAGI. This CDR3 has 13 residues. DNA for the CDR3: TGTGCCAGCAGTCCAAGACAGGGCCAGGGCTACACCTTC. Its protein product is CASSPRQGQGYTF.

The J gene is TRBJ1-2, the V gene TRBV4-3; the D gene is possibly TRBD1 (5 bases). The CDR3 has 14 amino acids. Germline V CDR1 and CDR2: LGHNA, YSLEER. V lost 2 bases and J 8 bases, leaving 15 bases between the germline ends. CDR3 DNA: TGCGCCAGCAGCCAACATGGGGCCCCTATCGGCTACACCTTC. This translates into CASSQHGAPIGYTF.

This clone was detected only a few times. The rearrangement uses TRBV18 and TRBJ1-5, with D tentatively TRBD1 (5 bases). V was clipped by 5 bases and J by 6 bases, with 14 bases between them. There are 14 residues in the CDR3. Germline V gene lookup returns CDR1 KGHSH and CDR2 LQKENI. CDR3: CASSTSGQGQPQHF. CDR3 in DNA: TGTGCCAGCTCAACATCCGGTCAGGGTCAGCCCCAGCATTTT.

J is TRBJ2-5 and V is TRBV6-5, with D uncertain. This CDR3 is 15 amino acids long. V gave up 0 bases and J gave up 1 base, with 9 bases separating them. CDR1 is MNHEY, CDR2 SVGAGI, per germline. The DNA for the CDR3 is TGTGCCAGCAGTTACTCTGGCAGCCCCCAAGAGACCCAGTACTTC. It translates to CASSYSGSPQETQYF.

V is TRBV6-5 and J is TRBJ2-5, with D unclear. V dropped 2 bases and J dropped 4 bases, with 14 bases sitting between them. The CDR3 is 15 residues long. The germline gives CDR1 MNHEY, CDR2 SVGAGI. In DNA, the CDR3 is TGTGCCAGCAGTTACCAACTTAGTCCCCCAGAGACCCAGTACTTC. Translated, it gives CASSYQLSPPETQYF.

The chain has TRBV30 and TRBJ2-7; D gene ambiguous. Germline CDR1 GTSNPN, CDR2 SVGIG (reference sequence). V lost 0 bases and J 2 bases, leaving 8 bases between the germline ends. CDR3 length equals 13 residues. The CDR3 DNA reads TGTGCCTGGAGTGTACGGCGGACCTACGAGCAGTACTTC. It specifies CAWSVRRTYEQYF. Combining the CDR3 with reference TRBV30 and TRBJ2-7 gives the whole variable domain SQTIHQWPATLVQPVGSPLSLECTVEGTSNPNLYWYRQAAGRGLQLLFYSVGIGQISSEVPQNLSASRPQDRQFILSSKKLLLSDSGFYLCAWSVRRTYEQYFGPGTRLTVT.

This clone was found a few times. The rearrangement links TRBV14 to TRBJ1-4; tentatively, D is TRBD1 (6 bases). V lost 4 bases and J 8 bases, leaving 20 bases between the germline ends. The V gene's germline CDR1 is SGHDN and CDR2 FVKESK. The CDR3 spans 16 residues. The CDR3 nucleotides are TGTGCCAGCAGCCCCCAATCGACCAGGGGATGGGAAAAACTGTTTTTT. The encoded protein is CASSPQSTRGWEKLFF.

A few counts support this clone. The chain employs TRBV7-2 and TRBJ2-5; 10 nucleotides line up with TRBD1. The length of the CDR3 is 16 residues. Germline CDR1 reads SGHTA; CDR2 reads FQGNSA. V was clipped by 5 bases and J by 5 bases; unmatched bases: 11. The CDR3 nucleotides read TGTGCCAGCAGCCCGTACCTGGGACAGGGGCGCGAGACCCAGTACTTC. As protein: CASSPYLGQGRETQYF.

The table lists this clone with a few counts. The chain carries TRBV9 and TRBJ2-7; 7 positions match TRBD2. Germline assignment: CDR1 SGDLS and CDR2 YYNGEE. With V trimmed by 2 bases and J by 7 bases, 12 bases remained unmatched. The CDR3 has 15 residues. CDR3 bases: TGTGCCAGCAGCGTGGCCAGCGGGGCCGTGGGGGAGCAGTACTTC. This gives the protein CASSVASGAVGEQYF.

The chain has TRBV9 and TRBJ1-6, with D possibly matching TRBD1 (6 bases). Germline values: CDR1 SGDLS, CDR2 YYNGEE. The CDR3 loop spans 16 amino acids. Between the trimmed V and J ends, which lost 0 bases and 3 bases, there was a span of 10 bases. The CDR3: CASSVEAGVYNSPLHF. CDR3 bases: TGTGCCAGCAGCGTAGAGGCAGGGGTCTATAATTCACCCCTCCACTTT.

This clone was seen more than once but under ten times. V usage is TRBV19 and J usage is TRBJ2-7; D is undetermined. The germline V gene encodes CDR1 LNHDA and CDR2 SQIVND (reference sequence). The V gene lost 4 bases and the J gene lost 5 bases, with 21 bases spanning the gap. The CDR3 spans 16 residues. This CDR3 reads CASSTNYGDSYHEQYF. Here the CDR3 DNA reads TGTGCCAGTAGTACCAACTACGGAGATAGCTACCACGAGCAGTACTTC.

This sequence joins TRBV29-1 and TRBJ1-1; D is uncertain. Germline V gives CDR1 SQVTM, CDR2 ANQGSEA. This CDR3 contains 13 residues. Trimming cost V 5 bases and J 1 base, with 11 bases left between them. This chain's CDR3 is CSVSEGPNTEAFF. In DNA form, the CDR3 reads TGCAGCGTTTCCGAGGGCCCGAACACTGAAGCTTTCTTT.